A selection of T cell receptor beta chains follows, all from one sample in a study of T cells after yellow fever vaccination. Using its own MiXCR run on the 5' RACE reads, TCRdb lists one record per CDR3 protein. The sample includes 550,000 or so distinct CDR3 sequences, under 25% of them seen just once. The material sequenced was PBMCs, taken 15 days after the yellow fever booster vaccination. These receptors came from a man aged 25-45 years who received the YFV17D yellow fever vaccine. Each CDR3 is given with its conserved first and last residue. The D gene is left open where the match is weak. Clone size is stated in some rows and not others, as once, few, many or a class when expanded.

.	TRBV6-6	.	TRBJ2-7	CATSDPHEQYF	TGTGCCACCTCAGACCCCCACGAGCAGTACTTC
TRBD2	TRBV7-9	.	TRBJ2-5	CASSLGAGAPGTQYF	TGTGCCAGCAGCTTAGGTGCGGGAGCCCCAGGGACCCAGTACTTC
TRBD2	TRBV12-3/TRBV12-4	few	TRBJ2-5	CASLGGEETQYF	TGTGCCAGCCTTGGGGGGGAAGAGACCCAGTACTTC
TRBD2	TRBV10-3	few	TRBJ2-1	CAISASSGSLNEQFF	TGTGCCATCAGTGCCTCTAGCGGGAGCTTGAATGAGCAGTTCTTC
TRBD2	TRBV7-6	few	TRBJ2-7	CASSLMAGGHAEQYF	TGTGCCAGCAGCTTAATGGCGGGAGGGCATGCCGAGCAGTACTTC
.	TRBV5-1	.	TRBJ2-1	CASSQTKSALYGNEQFF	TGCGCCAGCAGCCAGACCAAAAGTGCGCTTTACGGCAATGAGCAGTTCTTC
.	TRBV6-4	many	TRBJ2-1	CASSASVYNEQFF	TGTGCCAGCAGTGCTAGCGTTTACAATGAGCAGTTCTTC
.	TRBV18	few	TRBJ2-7	CASSPVPNSYEQYF	TGTGCCAGCTCACCAGTTCCGAACTCCTACGAGCAGTACTTC
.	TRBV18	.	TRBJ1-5	CASSPERGFQPQHF	TGTGCCAGCTCACCTGAAAGGGGGTTTCAGCCCCAGCATTTT
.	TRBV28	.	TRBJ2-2	CASSPNYVELFF	TGTGCCAGCAGCCCGAATTACGTGGAGCTGTTTTTT
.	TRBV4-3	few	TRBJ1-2	CASSQGPRDYGYTF	TGCGCCAGCAGCCAAGGACCAAGAGACTATGGCTACACCTTC
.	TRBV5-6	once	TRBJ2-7	CASSDPWTRSSYEQYF	TGTGCCAGCAGCGATCCGTGGACACGGAGCTCCTACGAGCAGTACTTC
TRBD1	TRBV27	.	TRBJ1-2	CASSPRQGTYGYTF	TGTGCCAGCAGTCCCCGACAGGGTACCTATGGCTACACCTTC
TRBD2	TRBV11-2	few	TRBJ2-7	CASSPMAGGAGGIYEQYF	TGTGCCAGCAGCCCCATGGCAGGAGGCGCGGGAGGTATCTACGAGCAGTACTTC
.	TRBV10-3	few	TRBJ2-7	CAISNRADTPPYEQYF	TGTGCCATCAGTAACCGGGCCGACACTCCCCCCTACGAGCAGTACTTC
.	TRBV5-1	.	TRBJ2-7	CASSLSSSGHSEQYF	TGCGCCAGCAGCTTGTCCTCCAGCGGGCATTCCGAGCAGTACTTC
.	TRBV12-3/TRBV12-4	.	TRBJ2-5	CASSFHGGRAQYF	TGTGCCAGCAGTTTTCATGGCGGTCGGGCCCAGTACTTC
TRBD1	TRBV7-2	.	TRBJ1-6	CASSLGQRSYNSPLHF	TGTGCCAGCAGCTTGGGACAGAGGTCCTATAATTCACCCCTCCACTTT
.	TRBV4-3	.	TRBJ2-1	CASSQAATRGYNEQFF	TGCGCCAGCAGCCAAGCGGCGACTAGGGGCTACAATGAGCAGTTCTTC
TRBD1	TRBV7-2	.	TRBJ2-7	CASSLSAGTGTYEQYF	TGTGCCAGCAGCTTATCCGCCGGGACAGGGACCTACGAGCAGTACTTC
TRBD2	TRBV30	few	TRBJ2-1	CAWGTSGGPYNEQFF	TGTGCCTGGGGGACTAGCGGGGGACCCTACAATGAGCAGTTCTTC
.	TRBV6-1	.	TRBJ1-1	CASSIIRDTEAFF	TGTGCCAGCAGCATCATACGGGACACTGAAGCTTTCTTT
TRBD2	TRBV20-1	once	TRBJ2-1	CSAVLTSGSYEQFF	TGCAGTGCCGTTTTGACTAGCGGGAGCTATGAGCAGTTCTTC
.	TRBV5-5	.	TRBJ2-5	CASSWGTLLQETQYF	TGTGCCAGCAGCTGGGGGACACTACTACAAGAGACCCAGTACTTC
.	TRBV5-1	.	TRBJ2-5	CASSLVPGEKETQYF	TGCGCCAGCAGCTTGGTCCCGGGAGAGAAGGAGACCCAGTACTTC
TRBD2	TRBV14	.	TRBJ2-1	CASSQGGRAQSSYNEQFF	TGTGCCAGCAGCCAAGGTGGGAGGGCCCAGAGCTCCTACAATGAGCAGTTCTTC
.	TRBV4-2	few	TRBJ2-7	CASSQDAWYEQYF	TGTGCCAGCAGCCAAGATGCATGGTACGAGCAGTACTTC
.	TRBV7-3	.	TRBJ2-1	CASSLDLGANEQFF	TGTGCCAGCAGCCTAGACTTGGGCGCAAATGAGCAGTTCTTC
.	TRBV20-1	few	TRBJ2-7	CSASTGNPYEQYF	TGCAGTGCTTCGACAGGAAACCCCTACGAGCAGTACTTC
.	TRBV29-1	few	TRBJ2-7	CSVKGGGTSYEQYF	TGCAGCGTCAAAGGGGGAGGCACCTCCTACGAGCAGTACTTC
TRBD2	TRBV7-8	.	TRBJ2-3	CASSKKLAGGTDTQYF	TGTGCCAGCAGCAAGAAGCTAGCGGGAGGTACAGATACGCAGTATTTT
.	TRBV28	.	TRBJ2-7	CASSPAGLSYEQYF	TGTGCCAGCAGTCCAGCGGGTCTCTCCTACGAGCAGTACTTC
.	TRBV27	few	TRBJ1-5	CASADSYSNQPQHF	TGTGCCAGCGCGGACAGCTATAGCAATCAGCCCCAGCATTTT
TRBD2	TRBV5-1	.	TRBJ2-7	CASSAQLAGGSYEQYF	TGCGCCAGCAGCGCGCAACTAGCGGGAGGCTCATACGAGCAGTACTTC
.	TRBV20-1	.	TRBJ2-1	CSAPTGGYNEQFF	TGCAGTGCCCCGACGGGTGGCTACAATGAGCAGTTCTTC
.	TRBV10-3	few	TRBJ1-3	CAISDVENTIYF	TGTGCCATCAGTGACGTGGAAAACACCATATATTTT
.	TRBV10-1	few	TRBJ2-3	CASSERREFSTDTQYF	TGCGCCAGCAGTGAGCGGAGGGAGTTTAGCACAGATACGCAGTATTTT
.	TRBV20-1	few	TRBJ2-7	CSARNGDSYEQYF	TGCAGTGCTAGAAACGGGGACTCCTACGAGCAGTACTTC
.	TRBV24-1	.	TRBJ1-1	CATSEAGDTEAFF	TGTGCCACCAGTGAGGCAGGGGACACTGAAGCTTTCTTT
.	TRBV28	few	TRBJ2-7	CASSLDRTAYEQYF	TGTGCCAGCAGTTTAGATCGTACTGCCTACGAGCAGTACTTC
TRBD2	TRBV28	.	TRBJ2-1	CASSLAGTSGRGEQFF	TGTGCCAGCAGTTTAGCAGGAACTAGCGGGAGAGGTGAGCAGTTCTTC
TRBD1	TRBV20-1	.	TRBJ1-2	CSASRGDRGGYTF	TGCAGTGCTAGTCGAGGGGACAGGGGTGGCTACACCTTC
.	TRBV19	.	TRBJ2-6	CASRGWGDGANVLTF	TGTGCCAGTAGGGGGTGGGGGGACGGGGCCAACGTCCTGACTTTC
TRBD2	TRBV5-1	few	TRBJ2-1	CASSLLAGGVYNEQFF	TGCGCCAGCAGCTTGCTAGCGGGGGGGGTTTACAATGAGCAGTTCTTC
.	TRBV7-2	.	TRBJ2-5	CASSRFLGEETQYF	TGTGCCAGCAGTCGCTTTTTGGGAGAAGAGACCCAGTACTTC
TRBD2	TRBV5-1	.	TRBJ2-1	CASSLPLAGVSAEQFF	TGCGCCAGCAGCTTGCCCCTAGCGGGAGTTTCGGCCGAGCAGTTCTTC
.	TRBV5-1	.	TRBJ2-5	CASSWRVEAVRETQYF	TGCGCCAGCAGCTGGAGGGTAGAGGCTGTCCGCGAGACCCAGTACTTC
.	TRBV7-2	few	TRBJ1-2	CATTPSSGKFNYGYTF	TGTGCCACCACCCCCTCTTCCGGGAAATTTAACTATGGCTACACCTTC
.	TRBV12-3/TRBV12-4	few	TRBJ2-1	CASRTDSSSSYNEQFF	TGTGCCAGCAGGACCGACTCTTCTAGCTCCTACAATGAGCAGTTCTTC
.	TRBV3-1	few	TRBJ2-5	CASSPDWRIIQETQYF	TGTGCCAGCAGCCCCGACTGGCGGATAATCCAAGAGACCCAGTACTTC
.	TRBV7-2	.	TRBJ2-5	CASSLWGTHQETQYF	TGTGCCAGCAGCTTATGGGGGACACACCAAGAGACCCAGTACTTC
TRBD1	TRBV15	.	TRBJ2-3	CATSIAGQGADTQYF	TGTGCCACCAGCATTGCGGGACAGGGGGCCGATACGCAGTATTTT